These 27 T cell receptor beta chains originate from one sample sequenced in a study of shared clonotypes between healthy human individuals. Clones were sequenced by immunoSEQ multiplex PCR, and TCRdb holds only the in-frame ones, with some missing. The table shows fewer than 700,000 clones, with around three quarters occurring only once. The specimen was PBMCs. These receptors all come from a woman aged 40-49 years in good health. Some clones in this sample may be carry-over from other donors' samples.

This chain joins TRBV19 and TRBJ1-5, with no clear D. Trimming cost V 3 bases and J 7 bases, with 10 bases left between them. This CDR3 has 13 amino acids. CDR1 is LNHDA and CDR2 is SQIVND in the germline V gene (reference sequence). The CDR3 is CASSISGWQPQHF. The CDR3 DNA reads TGTGCCAGTAGTATTTCGGGATGGCAGCCCCAGCATTTT.

This sequence joins TRBV30 and TRBJ1-4; D perhaps matches TRBD1 (6 bases). The CDR3 is made up of 16 amino acids. CDR1 and CDR2 from the germline V gene are GTSNPN and SVGIG (reference sequence). Between the trimmed V and J ends, which lost 3 bases and 2 bases, there was a span of 16 bases. CDR3 amino acids: CAWSLGGVSTNEKLFF. CDR3 coding DNA: TGTGCCTGGAGCCTAGGGGGGGTTTCTACTAATGAAAAACTGTTTTTT.

The V and J genes are TRBV5-8 and TRBJ1-5; D is ambiguous. Germline assignment: CDR1 SGHTS and CDR2 YDEGEE. Trimming took off 1 base at V and 7 bases at J, with 9 bases between the two ends. This CDR3 spans 13 amino acids. The CDR3: CASSLLPEQPQHF. CDR3 coding DNA: TGTGCCAGCAGCTTGTTGCCGGAACAGCCCCAGCATTTT.

The chain combines TRBV6-5 with TRBJ2-1; D may be TRBD2 (5 bases). Germline V gene lookup returns CDR1 MNHEY and CDR2 SVGAGI. The CDR3 consists of 13 residues. Trimming took 6 bases from V and 9 from J, leaving 15 bases between them. CDR3: CASRRTSSSEQFF. In DNA form, the CDR3 reads TGTGCCAGCAGAAGGACTTCTTCCAGTGAGCAGTTCTTC.

This clone was seen a handful of times. The chain employs TRBV7-2 and TRBJ1-3; D is unclear. V lost 2 bases and J lost 0, with 14 bases in between. This CDR3 contains 17 residues. CDR1 is SGHTA, CDR2 FQGNSA, per germline. This CDR3 reads CASSLTGRTYSGNTIYF. The CDR3, as DNA: TGTGCCAGCAGCTTAACTGGCAGGACTTACTCTGGAAACACCATATATTTT.

The chain employs TRBV5-4 and TRBJ2-2, with TRBD2 matching 10 bases. The CDR3 runs 16 residues. The V segment lost 1 base and the J segment 7 bases; nucleotides outside the gene matches: 7. The germline CDR1 and CDR2 sequences are SGHNT and YYREEE (reference sequence). The CDR3 spells CASSLPPGLAFGELFF. The CDR3 nucleotides read TGTGCCAGCAGCTTGCCTCCGGGACTAGCGTTCGGGGAGCTGTTTTTT. Using reference TRBV5-4 and TRBJ2-2 for the parts outside the CDR3, the full variable domain is ETGVTQSPTHLIKTRGQQVTLRCSSQSGHNTVSWYQQALGQGPQFIFQYYREEENGRGNFPPRFSGLQFPNYSSELNVNALELDDSALYLCASSLPPGLAFGELFFGEGSRLTVL.

The chain joins TRBV7-9 to TRBJ2-2; maybe TRBD2 (6 bases). The germline V and J ends were trimmed by 5 bases and 0 bases, with 13 bases remaining between them. CDR3 length equals 16 residues. Germline V gene data show CDR1 as SEHNR and CDR2 as FQNEAQ (reference sequence). The CDR3 coding sequence is TGTGCCAGCAGCAGGGGAGGAGATCCGAACACCGGGGAGCTGTTTTTT. Protein: CASSRGGDPNTGELFF.

The rearrangement joins TRBV11-2 to TRBJ1-1, with 10 bases that match TRBD1. The CDR3 runs 15 residues. Trimming took 4 bases from V and 3 from J; bases not matched to a gene: 5. CDR1 and CDR2 from the germline V gene are SGHAT and FQNNGV. The CDR3 nucleotides read TGTGCCAGCAGCTGGGACAGGGGAGATTACACTGAAGCTTTCTTT. Translated: CASSWDRGDYTEAFF.

This clone was picked up a small number of times. DNA of the CDR3: TGTGCCAGCAGCGAGAGGGGCTCCTACAATGAGCAGTTCTTC. Its protein is CASSERGSYNEQFF. The V and J genes are TRBV5-8 and TRBJ2-1; either TRBD1 or TRBD2 may supply D (5 bases each). The length of the CDR3 is 14 residues. The germline gives CDR1 SGHTS, CDR2 YDEGEE. V lost 4 bases, J lost 0 bases, and 8 bases lay in between.

The chain joins TRBV19 to TRBJ1-3; tentative D call: TRBD1 (6 bases). V was cut by 4 bases and J by 0 bases, with 13 bases left in between. The CDR3 runs to 16 residues. The germline V gene encodes CDR1 LNHDA and CDR2 SQIVND (reference sequence). In DNA, the CDR3 is TGTGCCAGTAGTACCCGGGACATTCTCTCTGGAAACACCATATATTTT. It encodes CASSTRDILSGNTIYF.

V and J are TRBV15 and TRBJ2-3; 11 bases map to TRBD2. The CDR3 covers 17 residues. V shed 0 bases, J shed 6 bases, and the junction held 8 bases outside the gene matches. Germline CDR1 and CDR2: LNHNV and YYDKDF (reference sequence). This CDR3 reads CATSRDYTSGSTDTQYF. The CDR3, as DNA: TGTGCCACCAGCAGAGATTATACTAGCGGGAGTACTGATACGCAGTATTTT.

V usage is TRBV5-4 and J usage is TRBJ1-4; D is uncertain. The CDR3 contains 14 residues. With 4 bases removed from V and 0 bases from J, the gap between germline ends came to 7 bases. Germline lookup yields CDR1 SGHNT and CDR2 YYREEE (reference sequence). For the CDR3, the DNA is TGTGCCAGCAGCATTTACTCAACTAATGAAAAACTGTTTTTT. Protein sequence: CASSIYSTNEKLFF.

The chain joins TRBV11-2 to TRBJ1-1; 9 bases are a match to TRBD1. CDR1 is SGHAT and CDR2 is FQNNGV in the germline V gene. Trimming removed 5 bases from V and 0 bases from J; junction bases left unmatched: 4. CDR3 size: 15 residues. The CDR3 DNA reads as TGTGCCAGCAGCAACCGACAGGGGGTGAACACTGAAGCTTTCTTT. It translates to CASSNRQGVNTEAFF.

This clone was detected once. The chain joins TRBV21-1 to TRBJ2-3. TRBV21-1 is assigned pseudogene status. This CDR3 is built from 13 residues. This chain's CDR3 is CASSKVPPTTQYF. The CDR3 DNA reads TGTGCCAGCAGCAAAGTACCCCCGACTACGCAGTATTTT.

This clone was seen once. CDR3 in amino acids: CAISESGLAGGLGQFF. Here the CDR3 DNA reads TGTGCCATCAGTGAGTCGGGACTAGCGGGAGGCTTAGGGCAGTTCTTC. This sequence joins TRBV10-3 and TRBJ2-1; 15 bases align to TRBD2. The trim removed 0 bases at V and 12 bases at J, leaving 6 bases unmatched. Germline CDR1 and CDR2: ENHRY and SYGVKD. The CDR3 loop spans 16 amino acids.

The chain has TRBV4-3 and TRBJ2-2, with D hard to call. The V gene's germline CDR1 is LGHNA and CDR2 YSLEER. The CDR3 totals 17 residues. Trimming shortened V by 4 bases and J by 0 bases, and 15 bases separated the two germline ends. CDR3 nucleotides: TGCGCCAGCAGCCTAAACCTAGGTTCCGCGAACACCGGGGAGCTGTTTTTT. This translates into CASSLNLGSANTGELFF.

The chain couples TRBV9 to TRBJ2-2; a possible D gene is TRBD2 (6 bases). The CDR3 sequence is 15 residues long. Trimming pared 3 bases from V and 0 bases from J, leaving 9 bases between. Germline CDR1 is SGDLS and CDR2 is YYNGEE. The CDR3 nucleotides read TGTGCCAGCAGCGCTCTAGCGTCGAACACCGGGGAGCTGTTTTTT. Amino acid sequence: CASSALASNTGELFF.

This clone appeared a few times. This chain uses TRBV7-9 with TRBJ1-4, with 7 bases lining up with TRBD1. V shed 6 bases and J 5 bases; nucleotides not matched to a gene: 6. Germline CDR1 is SEHNR and CDR2 is FQNEAQ (reference sequence). The CDR3 covers 14 residues. The chain's CDR3 is CASSPGRGNEKLFF. The CDR3 nucleotides are TGTGCCAGCAGTCCCGGCAGGGGGAATGAAAAACTGTTTTTT.

The rearrangement links TRBV19 to TRBJ2-1, with D tentatively TRBD2 (6 bases). The germline V gene encodes CDR1 LNHDA and CDR2 SQIVND (reference sequence). V lost 4 bases and J 4 bases, leaving 14 bases between the germline ends. The CDR3 runs to 15 residues. The DNA for the CDR3 is TGTGCCAGTAGTAGCGGGATTTATCATTACAATGAGCAGTTCTTC. Its protein is CASSSGIYHYNEQFF.

J is TRBJ2-1 and V is TRBV19; a weak D match, TRBD2 (5 bases). V was pared by 5 bases and J by 3 bases, with 8 bases between. CDR1 LNHDA and CDR2 SQIVND come from the germline V gene (reference sequence). The CDR3 runs 13 residues. This chain's CDR3 is CASSEGNYNEQFF. The DNA for the CDR3 is TGTGCCAGTAGTGAGGGAAACTACAATGAGCAGTTCTTC.

V gene TRBV15 combines with J gene TRBJ2-7; D call uncertain. Per germline, CDR1 LNHNV and CDR2 YYDKDF (reference sequence). V lost 5 bases and J lost 5, with 7 bases in between. CDR3 length: 11 amino acids. For the CDR3, the DNA is TGTGCCACCAGCGTAGACCACGAGCAGTACTTC. Translated: CATSVDHEQYF.

In the case of this clone: In the same sample, other DNA sequences code for this CDR3. This sequence joins TRBV28 and TRBJ1-1; D is ambiguous. Trimming shortened V by 3 bases and J by 6 bases, and 8 bases separated the two germline ends. The CDR3 sequence is 12 residues long. Looked up from germline, CDR1 is MDHEN and CDR2 is SYDVKM. The CDR3 loop is CASSFRVAEAFF. Written as DNA, the CDR3 is TGTGCCAGCAGTTTTCGAGTTGCTGAAGCTTTCTTT.

In this sample, this clone turned up once. The J gene is TRBJ2-7, the V gene TRBV11-2; D not resolved. Deletions cut 4 bases from V and 0 bases from J, with 10 bases between. Germline values: CDR1 SGHAT, CDR2 FQNNGV. CDR3 length equals 14 residues. For the CDR3, the DNA is TGTGCCAGCAGCTCCATTGGAATCTCCTACGAGCAGTACTTC. This translates into CASSSIGISYEQYF.

V usage is TRBV5-1 and J usage is TRBJ1-3; 9 bases align to TRBD1. This CDR3 contains 14 residues. The junction had 1 base not matched to a gene; V was cut back by 0 bases and J by 6 bases. Germline V gene data show CDR1 as SGHRS and CDR2 as YFSETQ. The DNA of the CDR3 is TGCGCCAGCAGCTTGGGGACAGGGGTAAACACCATATATTTT. It encodes CASSLGTGVNTIYF.

Of note for this clone: Other nucleotide sequences in the sample specify the same CDR3. The chain uses TRBV7-3 and TRBJ1-3; D ambiguous. The CDR3 consists of 13 residues. V gave up 3 bases and J gave up 1 base, with 4 bases separating them. Germline V gives CDR1 SGHTA, CDR2 FQGTGA. In DNA, the CDR3 is TGTGCCAGCAGCTTGGGGTCTGGAAACACCATATATTTT. Amino acids: CASSLGSGNTIYF.

The J gene is TRBJ2-7, the V gene TRBV28; D tentatively reads TRBD1 or TRBD2 (5 bases each). Deletions cut 7 bases from V and 0 bases from J, with 19 bases between. Looked up from germline, CDR1 is MDHEN and CDR2 is SYDVKM. The CDR3 length is 16 residues. CDR3 sequence: CASTFPRGSGSYEQYF. In DNA, the CDR3 is TGTGCCAGCACCTTCCCGAGGGGATCCGGCTCCTACGAGCAGTACTTC.

Details on this clone: This clone may be a read error of a much larger clone one base away. This sample also contains other DNA sequences that code for the same CDR3. The chain combines TRBV5-1 with TRBJ1-1; D gene uncertain. CDR1 is SGHRS, CDR2 YFSETQ, per germline. The CDR3 loop spans 13 amino acids. The CDR3 spells CASSVDGPTTPLF. In nucleotides, the CDR3 is TGCGCCAGCAGCGTAGACGGCCCAACAACCCCACTCTTC. The entire variable domain, with the rest obtained from reference TRBV5-1 and TRBJ1-1, is as follows: KAGVTQTPRYLIKTRGQQVTLSCSPISGHRSVSWYQQTPGQGLQFLFEYFSETQRNKGNFPGRFSGRQFSNSRSEMNVSTLELGDSALYLCASSVDGPTTPLFGQGTRLTVV.